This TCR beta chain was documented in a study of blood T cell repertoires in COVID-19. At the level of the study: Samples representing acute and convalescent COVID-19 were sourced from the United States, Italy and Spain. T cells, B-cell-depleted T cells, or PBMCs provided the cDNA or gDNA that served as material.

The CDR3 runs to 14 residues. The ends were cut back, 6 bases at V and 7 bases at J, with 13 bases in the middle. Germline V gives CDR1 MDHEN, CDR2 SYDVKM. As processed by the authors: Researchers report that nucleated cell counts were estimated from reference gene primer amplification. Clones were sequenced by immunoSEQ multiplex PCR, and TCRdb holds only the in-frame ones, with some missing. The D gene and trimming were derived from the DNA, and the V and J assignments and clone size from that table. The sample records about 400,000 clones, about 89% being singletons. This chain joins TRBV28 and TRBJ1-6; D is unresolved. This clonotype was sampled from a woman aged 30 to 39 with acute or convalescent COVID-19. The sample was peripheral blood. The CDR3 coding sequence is TGTGCCAGCAGCCTACAGAGCTCAAATTCACCCCTCCACTTT. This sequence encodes CASSLQSSNSPLHF.